What follows are 18 T cell receptor beta chains derived from one specimen sequenced in a study of cytotoxic CD8 clonotypes in ibrutinib-treated CLL. Assay: immunoSEQ multiplex PCR; the TCRdb copy retains only in-frame clones and omits some. The profile covers some 290,000 clones, with approximately 80% appearing a single time and roughly 7% taken by the ten largest. Specimen: PBMCs, collected before ibrutinib treatment. Receptors originate from a human donor with chronic lymphocytic leukemia.

The chain has TRBV5-1 and TRBJ2-2; D is ambiguous. V was shortened by 7 bases and J by 2 bases, with 3 bases between the two germline ends. CDR1 is SGHRS, CDR2 YFSETQ, per germline. This CDR3 comprises 11 residues. CDR3 protein: CASGNTGELFF. The CDR3 DNA sequence: TGCGCCAGCGGCAACACCGGGGAGCTGTTTTTT.

The rearrangement links TRBV15 to TRBJ2-6; 8 nucleotides agree with TRBD1. CDR3 length: 16 amino acids. The V and J ends lost 3 bases and 5 bases, in that order; junction bases with no gene match: 6. Germline CDR1 LNHNV, CDR2 YYDKDF (reference sequence). CDR3 protein: CATSSDQGARANVLTF. CDR3 nucleotides: TGTGCCACCAGCAGCGACCAGGGGGCTCGGGCCAACGTCCTGACTTTC.

V gene TRBV6-5 combines with J gene TRBJ1-2; D ambiguous. Per the germline V gene, CDR1 is MNHEY and CDR2 is SVGAGI. The CDR3 runs to 13 residues. Trimming stripped 6 bases from V and 0 bases from J, with 8 bases between. The CDR3 sequence: CASSPGPNYGYTF. CDR3 sequence (DNA): TGTGCCAGCAGCCCCGGACCTAACTATGGCTACACCTTC.

This chain links TRBV4-3 with TRBJ1-2, with 12 bases lining up with TRBD1. Germline-derived CDR1 and CDR2 are LGHNA and YSLEER. The CDR3 is 14 amino acids. Trimming took 1 base from V and 7 from J; bases not matched to a gene: 1. In DNA, the CDR3 is TGCGCCAGCAGCCAAGTGGGACAGGGGGCTGGCTACACCTTC. This encodes CASSQVGQGAGYTF.

The table lists this clone with a count of one. V gene TRBV30 combines with J gene TRBJ2-7; no firm D call. CDR3 length: 11 amino acids. V dropped 2 bases and J dropped 5 bases, with 7 bases sitting between them. Germline CDR1 reads GTSNPN; CDR2 reads SVGIG (reference sequence). The CDR3 DNA reads TGTGCCTGGAGTATTCGCCACGAGCAGTACTTC. Protein product: CAWSIRHEQYF.

The chain couples TRBV9 to TRBJ2-1; 10 bases fit TRBD2. The V and J ends lost 4 bases and 12 bases, in that order; junction bases with no gene match: 7. Germline values: CDR1 SGDLS, CDR2 YYNGEE. This CDR3 has 13 amino acids. CDR3 DNA sequence: TGTGCCAGCAGCACGGGACTAGCGACGGGGCAGTTCTTC. This gives the protein CASSTGLATGQFF.

The gene calls are TRBV25-1 and TRBJ1-4; 9 positions agree with TRBD1. The CDR3 is made up of 15 amino acids. Unmatched junction bases numbered 3, after V lost 3 bases and J lost 4 bases. Per germline, CDR1 MGHDK and CDR2 SYGVNS. CDR3 sequence (DNA): TGTGCCAGCAGTGACCGGGACAGGGTTAATGAAAAACTGTTTTTT. The encoded protein is CASSDRDRVNEKLFF.

This chain joins TRBV28 and TRBJ2-7; possibly TRBD1 or TRBD2 for D (5 bases each). Per the germline V gene, CDR1 is MDHEN and CDR2 is SYDVKM. The CDR3 contains 15 residues. V gave up 6 bases and J gave up 2 bases, with 17 bases separating them. The DNA of the CDR3 is TGTGCCAGCAGAACACCAACTCGGGACGCCTACGAGCAGTACTTC. This translates into CASRTPTRDAYEQYF. Complete variable domain (other parts from reference TRBV28 and TRBJ2-7): DVKVTQSSRYLVKRTGEKVFLECVQDMDHENMFWYRQDPGLGLRLIYFSYDVKMKEKGDIPEGYSVSREKKERFSLILESASTNQTSMYLCASRTPTRDAYEQYFGPGTRLTVT.

V usage is TRBV4-3 and J usage is TRBJ2-7, with 8 nucleotides matching TRBD1. Germline CDR1 LGHNA, CDR2 YSLEER. The CDR3 contains 15 residues. V lost 2 bases to trimming and J lost 10 bases; unmatched junction nucleotides: 13. The CDR3 nucleotides are TGCGCCAGCAGCCAATTTCTCTCCCAGGGGGCTAGACAGTACTTC. Its translation is CASSQFLSQGARQYF.

The V gene is TRBV7-8, the J gene TRBJ1-1, with D hard to call. This CDR3 comprises 14 residues. V was cut by 0 bases and J by 0 bases, with 5 bases left in between. The germline CDR1 and CDR2 sequences are SGHVS and FQNEAQ. Here the CDR3 DNA reads TGTGCCAGCAGCTTAGCGACCGTGAACACTGAAGCTTTCTTT. This sequence encodes CASSLATVNTEAFF. Looking up the rest from reference TRBV7-8 and TRBJ1-1 gives the full variable domain: GAGVSQSPRYKVAKRGQDVALRCDPISGHVSLFWYQQALGQGPEFLTYFQNEAQLDKSGLPSDRFFAERPEGSVSTLKIQRTQQEDSAVYLCASSLATVNTEAFFGQGTRLTVV.

The chain uses TRBV19 and TRBJ2-5; 11 nucleotides align to TRBD2. The CDR3 has 15 residues. V trimming: 7 bases; J trimming: 5 bases; junction bases outside the gene matches: 9. Germline V gene data show CDR1 as LNHDA and CDR2 as SQIVND (reference sequence). The CDR3 DNA follows: TGTGCCAGTACTTTAGCGGGAGGGCCTTGGGAGACCCAGTACTTC. Protein: CASTLAGGPWETQYF.

This chain links TRBV10-3 with TRBJ2-3, with TRBD2 matching over 10 bases. Looked up from germline, CDR1 is ENHRY and CDR2 is SYGVKD. With V trimmed by 4 bases and J by 6 bases, 4 bases remained unmatched. The CDR3 has 14 residues. CDR3 region: CAISGTSGGDTQYF. The DNA for the CDR3 is TGTGCCATCAGTGGGACTAGCGGAGGGGATACGCAGTATTTT.

This chain links TRBV7-2 with TRBJ1-2; D not resolved. The germline V gene has CDR1 SGHTA and CDR2 FQGNSA. The CDR3 spans 14 residues. The V end was cut by 7 bases, the J end by 6 bases, with 18 bases between. In DNA form, the CDR3 reads TGTGCCAGCAATCCCCGAGTGGAACAGCATGGCTACACCTTC. Translation gives CASNPRVEQHGYTF.

V gene TRBV6-5 combines with J gene TRBJ1-2; TRBD1 is a possible D gene (5 bases). Deletions cut 6 bases from V and 2 bases from J, with 13 bases between. Germline lookup yields CDR1 MNHEY and CDR2 SVGAGI. The CDR3 sequence is 14 residues long. This chain's CDR3 is CASRAGGANYGYTF. The CDR3 DNA sequence: TGTGCCAGCAGAGCCGGAGGGGCGAACTATGGCTACACCTTC.

J is TRBJ1-1 and V is TRBV7-2; D ambiguous. The CDR3 has 11 amino acids. V was cut by 4 bases and J by 5 bases, with 5 bases left in between. Germline CDR1 is SGHTA and CDR2 is FQGNSA. The CDR3 loop reads CASSSFTEAFF. As DNA, the CDR3 is TGTGCCAGCAGCTCCTTTACTGAAGCTTTCTTT. The full variable domain, with the rest looked up from reference TRBV7-2 and TRBJ1-1, is GAGVSQSPSNKVTEKGKDVELRCDPISGHTALYWYRQSLGQGLEFLIYFQGNSAPDKSGLPSDRFSAERTGGSVSTLTIQRTQQEDSAVYLCASSSFTEAFFGQGTRLTVV.

Concerning this clone itself: The sample holds other DNA sequences that translate to the same CDR3. The chain employs TRBV2 and TRBJ2-7, with D maybe TRBD1 (5 bases). V was pared by 8 bases and J by 4 bases, with 6 bases between. CDR1 is SNHLY and CDR2 is FYNNEI in the germline V gene. This CDR3 has 10 residues. The CDR3 DNA is TGTGCCAGCCAGGGATACGAGCAGTACTTC. Translated: CASQGYEQYF.

This clone showed up just a few times. V and J are TRBV19 and TRBJ2-5; D unresolved. The CDR3 runs 13 residues. CDR1 is LNHDA, CDR2 SQIVND, per germline (reference sequence). The germline V and J ends were trimmed by 5 bases and 5 bases, with 12 bases remaining between them. CDR3 residues: CASSPQVWETQYF. The DNA of the CDR3 is TGTGCCAGTAGTCCTCAGGTCTGGGAGACCCAGTACTTC.

This clone was detected a few times. The J gene is TRBJ1-2, the V gene TRBV18; 7 bases map to TRBD1. V dropped 6 bases and J dropped 6; count of bases not matched to a gene: 13. This CDR3 spans 15 amino acids. In germline, CDR1 is KGHSH, CDR2 LQKENI. CDR3 residues: CASSLNRGVSHGYTF. CDR3 nucleotides: TGTGCCAGCTCCCTCAACAGGGGTGTATCCCATGGCTACACCTTC.